This TCR beta chain was captured in a study of CD8 T cells in Susac syndrome. Across the study: When blood was drawn, the patients with Susac syndrome were therapy-naive, on corticosteroids, or on intravenous immunoglobulin alone.

Negative isolation was applied to CD8+ and CD4+ T cells, and FACS enrichment was applied to TEMRA cells. The V end was cut by 0 bases, the J end by 0 bases, with 9 bases between. The CDR3 has 15 residues. The germline gives CDR1 SNHLY, CDR2 FYNNEI. Random hexamers were used to reverse transcribe 0.5 to 1 ug of RNA. Amplification of the TCR beta CDR3 was carried out by immunoSEQ multiplex PCR, which spanned a total of 54 Vbeta and 13 Jbeta segments. TCRdb recomputed calls from the immunoSEQ multiplex PCR reads with MiXCR, one row per CDR3 protein. The profile shows roughly 76,000 distinct CDR3 sequences, approximately 93% of them singletons.

The sample consisted of CD8+ T cells from PBMCs. The genes are TRBV2 and TRBJ2-7; TRBD2 is a possible D gene (5 bases). The clonotype comes from a human donor with Susac syndrome. As DNA, the CDR3 is TGTGCCAGCAGTGAAGCACCGGGGAGCTCCTACGAGCAGTACTTC. Translating gives CASSEAPGSSYEQYF.